This TCR beta chain was sequenced for a study of blood T cell repertoires in COVID-19. Sequencing used immunoSEQ multiplex PCR; TCRdb keeps in-frame clones, though not all of them. The sample consists of a few hundred thousand clones, 85% to 90% of them appearing once. This CDR3 contains 13 residues. Germline CDR1 is LGHNA and CDR2 is YNFKEQ. V was clipped by 0 bases and J by 10 bases, with 9 bases between them. This rearrangement joins TRBV4-2 to TRBJ1-4; D remains unclear. The TCR was taken from a woman under 30 who had recovered from COVID-19. Sequenced input: PBMCs or T cells enriched from blood (not recorded which). CDR3 bases: TGTGCCAGCAGCCAAGATCTAGGAGGAAAACTGTTTTTT. Encoded protein: CASSQDLGGKLFF.